The 20 T cell receptor beta chains below all came from one sample that was sequenced in a study of type 1 regulatory T cells. One entry per CDR3 protein, called by TCRdb with MiXCR from the reads. The sample lists some 60,000 distinct CDR3 sequences, approximately 67% occurring once. Antigen specificity for these receptors is unknown. Source material: cultured non-Tr1 T cells, either the whole culture or a sorted T cell fraction (not recorded which). The source of these receptors is a human donor in good health.

In this sample, this clonotype turned up a few times. This rearrangement joins TRBV15 to TRBJ1-5; D remains ambiguous. V dropped 0 bases and J dropped 7 bases, with 4 bases sitting between them. Germline CDR1 reads LNHNV; CDR2 reads YYDKDF (reference sequence). The CDR3 is 12 residues long. The CDR3 DNA is TGTGCCACCAGCAGAGACGTACAGCCCCAGCATTTT. Its protein is CATSRDVQPQHF.

The chain recombines TRBV19 with TRBJ2-2; 8 bases map to TRBD2. The trim removed 4 bases at V and 5 bases at J, leaving 15 bases unmatched. Germline assignment: CDR1 LNHDA and CDR2 SQIVND (reference sequence). This CDR3 comprises 18 residues. The CDR3 reads CASSKAKVGGASTGELFF. The CDR3 coding sequence is TGTGCCAGTAGTAAGGCGAAGGTCGGGGGGGCCTCGACCGGGGAGCTGTTTTTT.

This clonotype was recorded a few times. The rearrangement joins TRBV27 to TRBJ2-2; D might be TRBD1 (5 bases). This CDR3 region has 16 residues. CDR1 is MNHEY and CDR2 is SMNVEV in the germline V gene (reference sequence). V lost 3 bases, J lost 4 bases, and 15 bases lay in between. The CDR3 loop is CASSFRRVVPTGELFF. For the CDR3, the DNA is TGTGCCAGCAGTTTCCGCAGGGTTGTTCCCACCGGGGAGCTGTTTTTT.

The V and J genes are TRBV29-1 and TRBJ2-1; D may be TRBD2 (6 bases). Germline-derived CDR1 and CDR2 are SQVTM and ANQGSEA. This CDR3 spans 15 amino acids. With 5 bases removed from V and 5 bases from J, the gap between germline ends came to 19 bases. CDR3 region: CSVPKVASANNEQFF. Written as DNA, the CDR3 is TGCAGCGTTCCTAAGGTGGCTAGCGCTAACAATGAGCAGTTCTTC.

This chain uses TRBV4-3 with TRBJ2-3; maybe TRBD2 (6 bases). CDR3 length: 15 amino acids. Germline CDR1 reads LGHNA; CDR2 reads YSLEER. V lost 0 bases and J lost 6, with 13 bases in between. Here the CDR3 DNA reads TGCGCCAGCAGCCAAGATCCGGGGGTGAGGGATACGCAGTATTTT. Its protein product is CASSQDPGVRDTQYF.

The chain recombines TRBV12-3 or TRBV12-4 with TRBJ2-5; D may be TRBD1 (9 bases). With 6 bases removed from V and 4 bases from J, the gap between germline ends came to 21 bases. The length of the CDR3 is 16 residues. CDR3 DNA sequence: TGTGCCAGCAGCTCCCGCGGGGGGACAGGGTTAGAGACCCAGTACTTC. Translating gives CASSSRGGTGLETQYF.

As to this clonotype: An end of the junction differs from the germline gene, which may be a read error. This chain connects TRBV4-2 to TRBJ2-2, with a possible D match to TRBD2 (6 bases). In germline, CDR1 is LGHNA, CDR2 YNFKEQ. CDR3 size: 14 residues. The chain's CDR3 is CASSQDWNTGGLFF. Here the CDR3 DNA reads TGTGCCAGCAGCCAAGATTGGAACACCGGGGGGCTGTTTTTT.

The chain is built from TRBV5-1 and TRBJ1-2; 7 nucleotides agree with TRBD1. The V segment lost 4 bases and the J segment 8 bases; nucleotides outside the gene matches: 11. The V gene's germline CDR1 is SGHRS and CDR2 YFSETQ. The CDR3 is 14 residues long. DNA for the CDR3: TGCGCCAGCAGCATTGGGACAGACGCTATCGGCTACACCTTC. This sequence encodes CASSIGTDAIGYTF.

This clonotype has a count of ten or more. The V call is TRBV5-1, the J call TRBJ2-1, with D unclear. V was shortened by 0 bases and J by 0 bases, with 7 bases between the two germline ends. The length of the CDR3 is 15 residues. The germline V gene has CDR1 SGHRS and CDR2 YFSETQ. DNA for the CDR3: TGCGCCAGCAGCTTGGGCGGAAGCTCCTACAATGAGCAGTTCTTC. Encoded protein: CASSLGGSSYNEQFF.

The chain combines TRBV7-8 with TRBJ1-2, with D unresolved. The CDR3 totals 15 residues. CDR1 and CDR2 from the germline V gene are SGHVS and FQNEAQ. V lost 5 bases and J 4 bases, leaving 17 bases between the germline ends. The CDR3 loop reads CASSLIERSGYGYTF. In DNA form, the CDR3 reads TGTGCCAGCAGCCTTATCGAGAGGAGTGGCTATGGCTACACCTTC.

The V gene is TRBV20-1, the J gene TRBJ2-1, with D unclear. This CDR3 spans 14 amino acids. The V end lost 0 bases, the J end lost 5 bases, and 11 bases lay between the germline ends. Per the germline V gene, CDR1 is DFQATT and CDR2 is SNEGSKA (reference sequence). The CDR3: CSARDPTGNNEQFF. For the CDR3, the DNA is TGCAGTGCTAGAGATCCGACGGGCAACAATGAGCAGTTCTTC.

The chain employs TRBV28 and TRBJ2-4; D call uncertain. Germline CDR1 is MDHEN and CDR2 is SYDVKM. This CDR3 contains 13 residues. The V and J ends lost 5 bases and 3 bases respectively, with 8 bases between them. CDR3 sequence: CASSPPGKNIQYF. CDR3 coding DNA: TGTGCCAGCAGTCCCCCGGGCAAAAACATTCAGTACTTC.

The chain carries TRBV7-9 and TRBJ2-5, with 10 bases lining up with TRBD1. The J segment lost 5 bases and the V segment lost 1 base, leaving 1 base of the junction unmatched. The CDR3 contains 14 residues. From germline, CDR1 is SEHNR and CDR2 FQNEAQ (reference sequence). The CDR3 nucleotides read TGTGCCAGCAGCTTAGGGACAGGGGGTGAGACCCAGTACTTC. This encodes CASSLGTGGETQYF.

This clonotype was observed a handful of times. This chain links TRBV4-1 with TRBJ1-6, with 8 bases that match TRBD1. Germline V gene data show CDR1 as MGHRA and CDR2 as YSYEKL. CDR3 length: 15 amino acids. V dropped 0 bases and J dropped 9; count of bases not matched to a gene: 4. CDR3 sequence reads: CASSQEGTGGSPLHF. Here the CDR3 DNA reads TGCGCCAGCAGCCAAGAGGGCACAGGGGGTTCACCCCTCCACTTT.

The chain is built from TRBV30 and TRBJ2-3, with D possibly being TRBD1 or TRBD2 (5 bases each). Germline loops: CDR1 GTSNPN, CDR2 SVGIG (reference sequence). The length of the CDR3 is 15 residues. V was shortened by 3 bases and J by 3 bases, with 16 bases between the two germline ends. CDR3 in amino acids: CAWSPGAGWTDTQYF. The CDR3, as DNA: TGTGCCTGGAGCCCCGGGGCAGGGTGGACAGATACGCAGTATTTT.

The CDR3 bases are TGTGCCAGTAACGATCTGGCAACCGGGGCCAACGTCCTGACTTTC. It encodes CASNDLATGANVLTF. V usage is TRBV19 and J usage is TRBJ2-6, with no clear D. Trimming cost V 7 bases and J 4 bases, with 14 bases left between them. There are 15 residues in the CDR3. CDR1 LNHDA and CDR2 SQIVND come from the germline V gene (reference sequence).

The CDR3 protein is CASSLDVRQTTNEKLFF. The CDR3 DNA reads TGCGCCAGCAGCTTGGATGTACGACAGACGACTAATGAAAAACTGTTTTTT. The chain couples TRBV5-1 to TRBJ1-4; perhaps TRBD1 as D (5 bases). Per germline, CDR1 SGHRS and CDR2 YFSETQ. Deletions cut 0 bases from V and 2 bases from J, with 14 bases between. The CDR3 runs to 17 residues.

The chain is built from TRBV7-8 and TRBJ2-7; 10 nucleotides agree with TRBD2. Germline CDR1 and CDR2: SGHVS and FQNEAQ. Trimming removed 4 bases from V and 2 bases from J; junction bases left unmatched: 2. This CDR3 spans 14 amino acids. This CDR3 is CASSSLAGAYEQYF. The CDR3, as DNA: TGTGCCAGCAGCTCCCTAGCGGGAGCCTACGAGCAGTACTTC.

The gene calls are TRBV7-2 and TRBJ1-1; TRBD1 aligns across 7 bases. Germline V gene lookup returns CDR1 SGHTA and CDR2 FQGNSA. The V gene end was trimmed by 2 bases and the J gene end by 4 bases; junction bases not matched to a gene: 4. The length of the CDR3 is 14 residues. CDR3 in amino acids: CASSLTGALTEAFF. Written as DNA, the CDR3 is TGTGCCAGCAGCTTAACAGGGGCGCTCACTGAAGCTTTCTTT. Complete variable domain (other parts from reference TRBV7-2 and TRBJ1-1): GAGVSQSPSNKVTEKGKDVELRCDPISGHTALYWYRQSLGQGLEFLIYFQGNSAPDKSGLPSDRFSAERTGGSVSTLTIQRTQQEDSAVYLCASSLTGALTEAFFGQGTRLTVV.

There are a few counts of this clonotype. The V call is TRBV5-1, the J call TRBJ2-7; 13 positions match TRBD2. After removal of 4 bases from V and 3 bases from J, the junction contained 4 bases not matched to a gene. The germline CDR1 and CDR2 sequences are SGHRS and YFSETQ. The CDR3 consists of 15 residues. For the CDR3, the DNA is TGCGCCAGCAGCCCCGGACTAGCGGGGGTCTACGAGCAGTACTTC. Its translation is CASSPGLAGVYEQYF.